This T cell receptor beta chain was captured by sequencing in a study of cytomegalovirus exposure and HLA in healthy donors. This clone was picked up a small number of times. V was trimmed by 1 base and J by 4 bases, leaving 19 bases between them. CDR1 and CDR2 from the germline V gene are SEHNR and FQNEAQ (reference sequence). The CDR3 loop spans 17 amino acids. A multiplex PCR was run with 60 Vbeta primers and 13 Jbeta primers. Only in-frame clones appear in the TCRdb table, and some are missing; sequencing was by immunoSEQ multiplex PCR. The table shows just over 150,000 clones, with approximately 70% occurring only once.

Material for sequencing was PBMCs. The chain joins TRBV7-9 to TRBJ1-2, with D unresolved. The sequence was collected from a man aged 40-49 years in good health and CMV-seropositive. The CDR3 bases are TGTGCCAGCAGCTTAGTGGCTTTCGGTGCATCGGGCTATGGCTACACCTTC. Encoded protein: CASSLVAFGASGYGYTF. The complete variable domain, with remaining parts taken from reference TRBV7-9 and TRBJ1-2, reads DTGVSQNPRHKITKRGQNVTFRCDPISEHNRLYWYRQTLGQGPEFLTYFQNEAQLEKSRLLSDRFSAERPKGSFSTLEIQRTEQGDSAMYLCASSLVAFGASGYGYTFGSGTRLTVV.